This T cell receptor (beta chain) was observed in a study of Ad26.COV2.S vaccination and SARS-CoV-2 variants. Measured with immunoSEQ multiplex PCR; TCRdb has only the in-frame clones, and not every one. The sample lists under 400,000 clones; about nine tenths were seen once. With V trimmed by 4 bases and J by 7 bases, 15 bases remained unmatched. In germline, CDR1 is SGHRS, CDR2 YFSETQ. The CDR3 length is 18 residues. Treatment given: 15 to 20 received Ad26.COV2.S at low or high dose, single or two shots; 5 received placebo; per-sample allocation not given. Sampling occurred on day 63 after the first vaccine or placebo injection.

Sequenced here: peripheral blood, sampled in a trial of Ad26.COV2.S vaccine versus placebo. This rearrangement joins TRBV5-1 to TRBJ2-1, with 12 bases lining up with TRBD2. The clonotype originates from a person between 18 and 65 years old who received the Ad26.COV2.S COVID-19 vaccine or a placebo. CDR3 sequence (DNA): TGCGCCAGCAGCCCCCCTACTAGCGGGGGGATCGTTGGTAATGAGCAGTTCTTC. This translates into CASSPPTSGGIVGNEQFF. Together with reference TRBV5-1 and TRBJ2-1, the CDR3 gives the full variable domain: KAGVTQTPRYLIKTRGQQVTLSCSPISGHRSVSWYQQTPGQGLQFLFEYFSETQRNKGNFPGRFSGRQFSNSRSEMNVSTLELGDSALYLCASSPPTSGGIVGNEQFFGPGTRLTVL.